Detailed here is one TCR beta chain. Its antigen is currently unknown. Since a much larger clone is just one base distant, this may be a read error. The sample originates from a study of shared clonotypes between healthy human individuals. Study-level results: Larger richness was generally estimated for naive than memory subsets.

This CDR3 contains 13 residues. With 5 bases clipped from V and 7 bases from J, the junction kept 9 bases outside the gene matches. Germline CDR1 GTSNPN, CDR2 SVGIG (reference sequence). The repertoire was sequenced with immunoSEQ multiplex PCR; TCRdb's copy has only in-frame clones and lacks some. The sample shows 1 million to 1.3 million clones, around 82% of them seen only once. The specimen was memory CD4+ T cells from PBMCs. Subset indicated: CD45RA-negative fraction. The receptor was isolated from a man aged 18 to 30 in good health. Some clones in this sample may be carry-over from other donors' samples. The J gene is TRBJ2-7, the V gene TRBV30; 9 bases are a match to TRBD1. In DNA form, the CDR3 reads TGTGCCTGGGGGAGGACAGGGGCGGGTGAGCAGTACTTC. Amino acids: CAWGRTGAGEQYF.